This T cell receptor (beta chain) was recovered during a study of beta chain features in type 1 diabetes. This CDR3 contains 14 residues. Trimming took off 8 bases at V and 6 bases at J, with 17 bases between the two ends. Germline CDR1 and CDR2: MNHEY and SMNVEV (reference sequence). The authors reverse transcribed all of the isolated RNA, so sequencing captured expressed TCRB transcripts. The method was immunoSEQ multiplex PCR; TCRdb's version includes in-frame clones alone and lacks a portion of them. The top ten clones hold over 0.035% of a sample with 400,000 to 550,000 clones, roughly 11% of them seen once. Sorting of CD4+ naive, central memory, regulatory and stem cell-like memory cells was performed via CD45RO/CCR7/CD25/CD127/CD95/CD27.

The chain links TRBV27 to TRBJ2-1; TRBD2 might be the D (6 bases). The TCR comes from a woman under 30 in good health. Material: naive CD4+ T cells from blood. The CDR3 loop reads CASRSGRSSNEQFF. The CDR3 DNA sequence: TGTGCCAGCCGAAGCGGGCGGTCTAGCAATGAGCAGTTCTTC.